This T cell receptor beta chain was obtained from a study of shared clonotypes between healthy human individuals. J lost 5 bases, V lost 7 bases, and 7 bases had no gene match. Germline V gene lookup returns CDR1 SGHNT and CDR2 YYREEE (reference sequence). The CDR3 has 13 residues. Generated by immunoSEQ multiplex PCR, the TCRdb table keeps only in-frame clones and is missing some. The sample has a few hundred thousand clones; under 80% are singletons. The chain employs TRBV5-4 and TRBJ2-5; 8 bases fit TRBD2. The sequencing input was memory CD4+ T cells sorted from blood. Noted subset: CD45RA-negative fraction. This TCR derives from a man under 40 in good health. CDR3 protein: CASGLARSETQYF. The CDR3 DNA reads TGTGCCAGCGGACTAGCTAGAAGTGAGACCCAGTACTTC.